Sequencing of this TCR beta chain was carried out in a study of beta chain features in type 1 diabetes. What was sequenced were expressed TCRB transcripts, since all of the isolated RNA had been reverse transcribed. Using immunoSEQ multiplex PCR, the repertoire was profiled, and TCRdb retains in-frame clones only, with some absent. The sample holds under 350,000 clones, roughly a quarter seen once. The V gene end was trimmed by 4 bases and the J gene end by 8 bases; junction bases not matched to a gene: 4. CDR3 length: 12 residues. Germline loops: CDR1 SGHAT, CDR2 FQNNGV. Regarding the study as a whole: Among all four CD4+ subsets, Type 1 diabetes patients had TCRB CDR3s that were moderately but significantly shorter.

In regard to this clone: Its antigen is as yet unknown.

This receptor was obtained from a woman younger than 45 with type 1 diabetes. Sequencing was performed on naive CD4+ T cells from blood. This chain links TRBV11-2 with TRBJ1-1; 7 bases agree with TRBD1. The CDR3 protein is CASSSRTGEAFF. CDR3 in DNA: TGTGCCAGCAGCTCACGGACAGGAGAAGCTTTCTTT.